The source of this T cell receptor beta chain is a study of OX40 agonist ivuxolimab in advanced cancers. To note about this clone: Its antigen is not known.

Findings and caveats of the study: CD8+ T cells showed, on average, more clonal expansion than CD4+ cells. Clonal expansion by week 6 occurred in CD4+ and CD8+ blood T cells (at 0.1 to 3.0 mg/kg).

The V gene's germline CDR1 is SEHNR and CDR2 FQNEAQ (reference sequence). This CDR3 has 13 amino acids. V was trimmed by 5 bases and J by 3 bases, leaving 11 bases between them. Assay: immunoSEQ multiplex PCR; the TCRdb copy retains only in-frame clones and omits some. The sample includes about 64,000 clones, roughly 80% of them seen just once. This TCR derives from an adult with an advanced solid tumor such as melanoma, head and neck, liver or kidney cancer. The starting material was CD4+ or CD8+ T cells sorted from blood, obtained in a trial of the OX40 agonist ivuxolimab. The rearrangement links TRBV7-9 to TRBJ2-7; D is perhaps TRBD2 (5 bases). CDR3: CASSPGRSYEQYF. DNA for the CDR3: TGTGCCAGCAGCCCTGGGAGAAGCTACGAGCAGTACTTC.